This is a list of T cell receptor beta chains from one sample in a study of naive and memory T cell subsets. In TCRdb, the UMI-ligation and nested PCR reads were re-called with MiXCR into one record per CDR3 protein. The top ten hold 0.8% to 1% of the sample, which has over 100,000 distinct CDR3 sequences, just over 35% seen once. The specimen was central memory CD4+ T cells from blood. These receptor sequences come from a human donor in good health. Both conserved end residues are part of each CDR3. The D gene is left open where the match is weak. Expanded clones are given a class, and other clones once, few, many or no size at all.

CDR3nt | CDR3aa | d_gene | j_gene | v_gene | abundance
TGTGCCAGCATGATGTCTCCGGGAAGAAAGTTCTTC | CASMMSPGRKFF | NA | TRBJ2-1 | TRBV6-5 | NA
TGTGCCAGCAGCTTAGCCCAGAACACCGGGGAGCTGTTTTTT | CASSLAQNTGELFF | NA | TRBJ2-2 | TRBV7-2 | many
TGCAGTGCTACCCAGGGGGCGGGCGCCTACGAGCAGTACTTC | CSATQGAGAYEQYF | TRBD1 | TRBJ2-7 | TRBV20-1 | NA
TGTGCCACCAGCAGAGATGGCCTCCTGGCCCAGTACTTC | CATSRDGLLAQYF | NA | TRBJ2-5 | TRBV15 | NA
TGCAGTGCTACCGGGACAGAATTTACCAGTGAGCAGTTCTTC | CSATGTEFTSEQFF | TRBD1 | TRBJ2-1 | TRBV20-1 | few
TGTGCCACCAGTAGAGCGGGAGGGCGGAATTTCGATGAGCAGTTCTTC | CATSRAGGRNFDEQFF | TRBD2 | TRBJ2-1 | TRBV24-1 | NA
TGTGCCAGCAGCTTTCGGAGTATTGGGTTGGGGGAGCAGTACTTC | CASSFRSIGLGEQYF | NA | TRBJ2-7 | TRBV5-8 | NA
TGCGCCAGCAGCTGGAGCGGGGAGGGCCTAGTCGGAGAGCAGTACTTC | CASSWSGEGLVGEQYF | TRBD2 | TRBJ2-7 | TRBV5-1 | NA
TGTGCCAGCAAAAAAAAGGGACCGAAGCAAGAGACCCAGTACTTC | CASKKKGPKQETQYF | NA | TRBJ2-5 | TRBV27 | many
TGTGCCAGCTCAATCGGGGGCCGAGGAGGGGCCAACGTCCTGACTTTC | CASSIGGRGGANVLTF | NA | TRBJ2-6 | TRBV18 | NA
TGTGCCAGCACCACTAGCGGAGTTTACGATGAGCAGTTCTTC | CASTTSGVYDEQFF | TRBD2 | TRBJ2-1 | TRBV18 | NA
TGCAGCGTTGATCGTGGGGACCGAGTAGGGCAGTTCTTC | CSVDRGDRVGQFF | NA | TRBJ2-1 | TRBV29-1 | medium-sized
TGTGCCAGCAGGATGGGCGGGCCCGGCCAAGAGACCCAGTACTTC | CASRMGGPGQETQYF | NA | TRBJ2-5 | TRBV28 | NA
TGTGCCAGTAGTCCCCGTCGACAAAGCTCCTACAATGAGCAGTTCTTC | CASSPRRQSSYNEQFF | NA | TRBJ2-1 | TRBV19 | few
TGCAGTGCCGCGAGGGGCGGCCAAGAGACCCAGTACTTC | CSAARGGQETQYF | NA | TRBJ2-5 | TRBV20-1 | many
TGTGCCAGCGGACGAAGCTCCTACGAGCAGTACTTC | CASGRSSYEQYF | NA | TRBJ2-7 | TRBV12-3/TRBV12-4 | NA
TGTGCCAGCAGCCGGGGACTACCGGGGCATGAGCAGTTCTTC | CASSRGLPGHEQFF | TRBD2 | TRBJ2-1 | TRBV5-8 | few
TGCAGTGCTAGTCGGACGAGCTCCTACAATGAGCAGTTCTTC | CSASRTSSYNEQFF | NA | TRBJ2-1 | TRBV20-1 | NA
TGTGCCAGCCGGACTAGCGACATTCAGTACTTC | CASRTSDIQYF | TRBD2 | TRBJ2-4 | TRBV28 | many
TGTGCCAGCAGCTTCTTGGGGGGAAGCAATCAGCCCCAGCATTTT | CASSFLGGSNQPQHF | NA | TRBJ1-5 | TRBV5-6 | NA
TGTGCCAGCAGTGCCCCCCTCCACTTT | CASSAPLHF | NA | TRBJ1-6 | TRBV2 | NA
TGCGCCAGCAGCCAAGGCTTTGTGAGCTCCTACAATGAGCAGTTCTTC | CASSQGFVSSYNEQFF | NA | TRBJ2-1 | TRBV4-3 | few